The 22 T cell receptor beta chains below all came from one sample that was sequenced in a study of patients and donors after allogeneic stem cell transplantation. TCRdb passed the RT-PCR reads through MiXCR, listing each CDR3 protein once. The sample lists approximately 410,000 distinct CDR3 sequences, under 20% occurring once. Sequencing input: blood, either unsorted or a sorted T cell fraction (not recorded which). These receptors were taken from a human donor who was either an allogeneic HSCT recipient or a stem cell or donor lymphocyte infusion donor (not recorded which). It is not recorded whose cells these are; they may come from a transplant donor.

The CDR3 here is CASSYWLAGAPTSYNEQFF. The CDR3 nucleotides are TGTGCCAGCAGTTACTGGCTAGCGGGAGCACCTACTTCCTACAATGAGCAGTTCTTC. This chain links TRBV6-5 with TRBJ2-1; 10 bases match TRBD2. CDR3 size: 19 residues. CDR1 is MNHEY and CDR2 is SVGAGI in the germline V gene. V lost 1 base, J lost 1 base, and 10 bases stayed unmatched.

V is TRBV7-8 and J is TRBJ2-7; D possibly matches TRBD1 or TRBD2 (6 bases each). CDR1 is SGHVS, CDR2 FQNEAQ, per germline. This CDR3 has 16 residues. V was clipped by 1 base and J by 1 base, with 14 bases between them. CDR3 sequence: CASSLGFGGPSYEQYF. The CDR3 DNA reads as TGTGCCAGCAGCTTAGGTTTCGGGGGCCCTTCCTACGAGCAGTACTTC.

This chain links TRBV18 with TRBJ2-3; a possible D gene is TRBD1 (6 bases). With 1 base removed from V and 2 bases from J, the gap between germline ends came to 13 bases. Germline V gene lookup returns CDR1 KGHSH and CDR2 LQKENI. CDR3 length: 16 residues. The CDR3 is CASSPLRGTTTDTQYF. The CDR3 DNA is TGTGCCAGCTCACCACTGAGGGGGACCACCACAGATACGCAGTATTTT.

This clonotype was observed a handful of times. V usage is TRBV5-1 and J usage is TRBJ2-2; no firm D call. There are 15 residues in the CDR3. Germline-derived CDR1 and CDR2 are SGHRS and YFSETQ. The V end was cut by 0 bases, the J end by 3 bases, with 9 bases between. CDR3 DNA sequence: TGCGCCAGCAGCTTGGGCAGACACTACACCGGGGAGCTGTTTTTT. It yields the protein CASSLGRHYTGELFF.

This clonotype has more than one count but fewer than ten. V gene TRBV4-3 combines with J gene TRBJ1-2; no definite D call. CDR3 size: 14 residues. Trimming cost V 4 bases and J 1 base, with 10 bases left between them. The germline CDR1 and CDR2 sequences are LGHNA and YSLEER. The CDR3 nucleotides read TGCGCCAGCAGCCGAGAGACTCTTAACTATGGCTACACCTTC. Its translation: CASSRETLNYGYTF.

This sequence joins TRBV16 and TRBJ1-6; no reliable D call. CDR1 and CDR2 (germline): KGHSY, FQNENV. The CDR3 has 14 amino acids. Trimming stripped 4 bases from V and 9 bases from J, with 13 bases between. Here the CDR3 reads CASSRHTLASPLHF. The CDR3, as DNA: TGTGCCAGCAGCCGTCATACCCTGGCTTCACCCCTCCACTTT.

V and J are TRBV6-4 and TRBJ1-4, with D tentatively TRBD1 (5 bases). Per the germline V gene, CDR1 is MRHNA and CDR2 is SNTAGT. CDR3 length: 15 residues. Trimming stripped 4 bases from V and 0 bases from J, with 9 bases between. The CDR3: CASSVTGSTNEKLFF. The CDR3 nucleotides read TGTGCCAGCAGTGTTACAGGTTCAACTAATGAAAAACTGTTTTTT.

This clonotype was counted ten times or more. The chain has TRBV18 and TRBJ1-5; TRBD1 aligns across 10 bases. V was pared by 3 bases and J by 6 bases, with 5 bases of the junction left unmatched. Germline loops: CDR1 KGHSH, CDR2 LQKENI. The CDR3 is made up of 15 amino acids. Here the CDR3 reads CASSPLGQGSQPQHF. In nucleotides, the CDR3 is TGTGCCAGCTCACCTCTGGGACAGGGGTCTCAGCCCCAGCATTTT.

The V call is TRBV20-1, the J call TRBJ1-2, with TRBD1 as a possible D gene (5 bases). There are 14 residues in the CDR3. Germline values: CDR1 DFQATT, CDR2 SNEGSKA (reference sequence). The V end was cut by 5 bases, the J end by 2 bases, with 15 bases between. In DNA, the CDR3 is TGCAGTGCTTCCCAGGGAGGGGCGAACTATGGCTACACCTTC. It yields the protein CSASQGGANYGYTF.

With respect to this clonotype: A read error may account for a junction end that differs from germline. This chain connects TRBV4-2 to TRBJ2-1; D is possibly TRBD2 (6 bases). In germline, CDR1 is LGHNA, CDR2 YNFKEQ. This CDR3 has 14 residues. The DNA of the CDR3 is TGTGCCAGCAGCCAAGACGCCGGGACTTCCGAGGGTCTCTTC. Residues: CASSQDAGTSEGLF.

The sample holds a few counts of this clonotype. The chain uses TRBV4-3 and TRBJ2-6; D is unresolved. CDR1 and CDR2 from the germline V gene are LGHNA and YSLEER. The V gene lost 2 bases and the J gene lost 3 bases, with 5 bases spanning the gap. CDR3 size: 14 residues. CDR3 residues: CASSQKGGANVLTF. The DNA for the CDR3 is TGCGCCAGCAGCCAAAAGGGTGGGGCCAACGTCCTGACTTTC.

This clonotype showed up just a few times. This rearrangement joins TRBV12-3 or TRBV12-4 to TRBJ2-7; no clear D gene. V was trimmed by 6 bases and J by 5 bases, leaving 14 bases between them. The CDR3 contains 13 residues. CDR3 sequence: CASSPGPSHEQYF. For the CDR3, the DNA is TGTGCCAGCAGCCCCGGTCCGTCCCACGAGCAGTACTTC.

This clonotype has only a few counts. The rearrangement joins TRBV7-3 to TRBJ2-7; D unclear. This CDR3 is built from 14 residues. V lost 5 bases and J 3 bases, leaving 14 bases between the germline ends. Germline V CDR1 and CDR2: SGHTA, FQGTGA. The DNA of the CDR3 is TGTGCCAGCAGCCCTACGGACCTTCACTACGAGCAGTACTTC. The encoded protein is CASSPTDLHYEQYF.

The chain joins TRBV29-1 to TRBJ1-1; TRBD1 matches 9 bases. The CDR3 is 13 residues long. CDR1 and CDR2 (germline): SQVTM, ANQGSEA. The V segment lost 6 bases and the J segment 5 bases; nucleotides outside the gene matches: 7. DNA for the CDR3: TGCAGCGTAGACACAGGGGGCAGGACTGAAGCTTTCTTT. Its protein product is CSVDTGGRTEAFF.

The sample holds a few counts of this clonotype. The chain combines TRBV11-3 with TRBJ2-2; D is unclear. The CDR3 has 11 amino acids. V shed 9 bases and J shed 6 bases, with 8 bases lying between them. Germline values: CDR1 SGHNT, CDR2 YENEEA. CDR3: CARIVAGELFF. As DNA, the CDR3 is TGTGCCAGGATCGTAGCCGGGGAGCTGTTTTTT.

This clonotype occurred a few times. This chain connects TRBV29-1 to TRBJ1-1; D is undetermined. V lost 4 bases, J lost 4 bases, and 13 bases lay in between. This CDR3 has 13 residues. From germline, CDR1 is SQVTM and CDR2 ANQGSEA. The CDR3 loop reads CSVGSGLGTEAFF. The CDR3 DNA follows: TGCAGCGTTGGTTCTGGGTTGGGCACTGAAGCTTTCTTT.

V and J are TRBV7-6 and TRBJ2-1, with 9 bases aligning to TRBD2. Losses at the gene ends were 0 bases for V and 6 bases for J; bases not matched to a gene: 6. The CDR3 spans 16 residues. Germline values: CDR1 SGHVS, CDR2 FNYEAQ. The DNA for the CDR3 is TGTGCCAGCAGCTTAGCCCCCGGGACTAGCTCCAATGAGCAGTTCTTC. Residues: CASSLAPGTSSNEQFF.

This clonotype was seen only a few times. The chain uses TRBV27 and TRBJ2-3, with D perhaps TRBD2 (7 bases). Trimming removed 6 bases from V and 2 bases from J, with 15 bases in between. Germline assignment: CDR1 MNHEY and CDR2 SMNVEV (reference sequence). CDR3 length: 15 residues. The CDR3 sequence: CASSTSAGATDTQYF. The CDR3 DNA follows: TGTGCCAGCAGCACAAGCGCGGGGGCCACAGATACGCAGTATTTT.

This chain links TRBV30 with TRBJ2-1, with D unclear. Germline V gene data show CDR1 as GTSNPN and CDR2 as SVGIG (reference sequence). The CDR3 extends over 15 amino acids. V gave up 0 bases and J gave up 8 bases, with 17 bases separating them. CDR3: CAWSVKSGPSHEQFF. CDR3 in DNA: TGTGCCTGGAGTGTCAAGTCAGGCCCCTCACATGAGCAGTTCTTC.

This CDR3 reads CASSQGAGRYNEQFF. CDR3 DNA: TGTGCCAGCAGCCAAGGCGCGGGGCGCTACAATGAGCAGTTCTTC. The chain recombines TRBV14 with TRBJ2-1; possible D gene TRBD2, 6 bases. The CDR3 runs 15 residues. Germline V gives CDR1 SGHDN, CDR2 FVKESK. V was clipped by 1 base and J by 3 bases, with 10 bases between them.

In this sample, this clonotype turned up a few times. The CDR3 protein is CASSYFHGYNEQFF. The CDR3 nucleotides are TGTGCCAGCAGTTACTTTCACGGTTACAATGAGCAGTTCTTC. The chain recombines TRBV6-5 with TRBJ2-1; D is ambiguous. Looked up from germline, CDR1 is MNHEY and CDR2 is SVGAGI. Trimming removed 1 base from V and 4 bases from J, with 8 bases in between. There are 14 residues in the CDR3.

This chain uses TRBV30 with TRBJ2-4, with D possibly being TRBD1 or TRBD2 (5 bases each). Germline V gene sequence: CDR1 GTSNPN, CDR2 SVGIG (reference sequence). CDR3 length: 14 residues. V was pared by 1 base and J by 2 bases, with 9 bases between. CDR3 residues: CAWSAGLSKNIQYF. CDR3 nucleotides: TGTGCCTGGAGTGCGGGGCTGTCCAAAAACATTCAGTACTTC.